The 15 T cell receptor beta chains below come from one sample, sequenced in a study of cytomegalovirus exposure and HLA in healthy donors. The PCR employed 60 Vbeta primers together with 13 Jbeta primers. Clones were read by immunoSEQ multiplex PCR, and TCRdb kept only the in-frame ones, dropping some. The sample shows tens of thousands of clones, over 75% of them seen only once. Specimen: PBMCs. The receptor set was obtained from a man aged 35 to 55 in good health and CMV-seronegative.

The gene calls are TRBV19 and TRBJ2-1, with D tentatively TRBD2 (7 bases). Germline-derived CDR1 and CDR2 are LNHDA and SQIVND (reference sequence). The CDR3 extends over 17 amino acids. Between the trimmed V and J ends, which lost 4 bases and 4 bases, there was a span of 20 bases. CDR3 residues: CASSTNRGASFYNEQFF. The CDR3 region has the DNA TGTGCCAGTAGTACCAATCGGGGGGCCTCCTTTTACAATGAGCAGTTCTTC.

The chain employs TRBV2 and TRBJ2-5; 13 nucleotides match TRBD2. The V segment lost 4 bases and the J segment 5 bases; nucleotides outside the gene matches: 1. The CDR3 has 14 amino acids. The V gene's germline CDR1 is SNHLY and CDR2 FYNNEI. The CDR3 DNA is TGTGCCAGCAGTGGGACTAGCGGGAGTGAGACCCAGTACTTC. The encoded protein is CASSGTSGSETQYF.

Comments on this clone: This may be a read error: a much more frequent sequence differs by one nucleotide. Other DNA sequences in this sample translate to the same CDR3. The chain carries TRBV9 and TRBJ2-2; possible D gene TRBD2, 5 bases. Germline loops: CDR1 SGDLS, CDR2 YYNGEE. CDR3 size: 15 residues. In DNA form, the CDR3 reads TGCGCCAGCAGCCAAGCGGAACTGAACACCGGGGAGCTGTTTTTT. As protein: CASSQAELNTGELFF.

This rearrangement joins TRBV16 to TRBJ1-2, with TRBD1 matching over 7 bases. Germline V CDR1 and CDR2: KGHSY, FQNENV. This CDR3 has 15 residues. After removal of 0 bases from V and 4 bases from J, the junction contained 5 bases not matched to a gene. The DNA for the CDR3 is TGTGCCAGCAGCCAATCGCGACAGGGTCGCTATGGCTACACCTTC. It encodes CASSQSRQGRYGYTF.

This sequence joins TRBV7-9 and TRBJ2-5, with a weak D call TRBD2 (6 bases). The germline V and J ends were trimmed by 2 bases and 5 bases, with 12 bases remaining between them. Germline CDR1 is SEHNR and CDR2 is FQNEAQ (reference sequence). The CDR3 has 14 amino acids. In nucleotides, the CDR3 is TGTGCCAGCAGCTTAAGGGGAGGCGGGGAGACCCAGTACTTC. Residues: CASSLRGGGETQYF.

The chain links TRBV28 to TRBJ1-3, with D possibly being TRBD1 (5 bases). Germline V gives CDR1 MDHEN, CDR2 SYDVKM. V dropped 6 bases and J dropped 4 bases, with 16 bases sitting between them. The CDR3 runs to 15 residues. CDR3 in amino acids: CASSRWGVKGNTIYF. The CDR3, as DNA: TGTGCCAGCAGCCGGTGGGGGGTGAAAGGAAACACCATATATTTT.

Here the CDR3 DNA reads TGTGCCATCAGTGAGGACAGGGGTAATTCACCCCTCCACTTT. Protein sequence: CAISEDRGNSPLHF. The genes are TRBV10-3 and TRBJ1-6, with 8 bases matching TRBD1. The ends lost 2 bases at V and 6 bases at J; junction bases unmatched: 0. This CDR3 comprises 14 residues. Germline lookup yields CDR1 ENHRY and CDR2 SYGVKD.

Only a few counts were recorded for this clone. The chain is built from TRBV27 and TRBJ1-1, with a tentative D call TRBD1 (6 bases). The CDR3 length is 14 residues. V lost 2 bases, J lost 3 bases, and 10 bases lay in between. Germline V gene data show CDR1 as MNHEY and CDR2 as SMNVEV (reference sequence). The CDR3 DNA follows: TGTGCCAGCAGTTTAGACAGGAGTTACACTGAAGCTTTCTTT. Its protein is CASSLDRSYTEAFF.

V and J are TRBV9 and TRBJ2-2, with D perhaps TRBD1 (5 bases). This CDR3 spans 15 amino acids. Germline values: CDR1 SGDLS, CDR2 YYNGEE. Trimming removed 0 bases at V and 4 bases at J, with 10 bases between. CDR3 sequence reads: CASSVEGSGTGELFF. The CDR3 DNA reads TGTGCCAGCAGCGTAGAGGGGTCGGGCACCGGGGAGCTGTTTTTT.

V and J are TRBV19 and TRBJ1-4; no definite D call. The CDR3 has 13 residues. V was clipped by 3 bases and J by 10 bases, with 12 bases between them. Germline CDR1 and CDR2: LNHDA and SQIVND (reference sequence). CDR3 amino acids: CASSMLAGIKLFF. CDR3 nucleotide sequence: TGTGCCAGTAGTATGTTGGCAGGAATAAAACTGTTTTTT.

V and J are TRBV5-4 and TRBJ2-7; the D gene is possibly TRBD1 (5 bases). Germline V gives CDR1 SGHNT, CDR2 YYREEE (reference sequence). CDR3 length: 13 residues. The germline V and J ends were trimmed by 0 bases and 1 base, with 5 bases remaining between them. The CDR3 region has the DNA TGTGCCAGCAGCTTGGACAGGTCCTACGAGCAGTACTTC. It yields the protein CASSLDRSYEQYF.

This chain connects TRBV14 to TRBJ1-6; D is unclear. CDR1 SGHDN and CDR2 FVKESK come from the germline V gene. The CDR3 is 14 residues long. The ends were cut back, 7 bases at V and 7 bases at J, with 14 bases in the middle. The CDR3 DNA follows: TGTGCCAGCACCTCGACGGGGTCAAATTCACCCCTCCACTTT. Amino acid sequence: CASTSTGSNSPLHF. The variable domain in full, completed from reference TRBV14 and TRBJ1-6, reads EAGVTQFPSHSVIEKGQTVTLRCDPISGHDNLYWYRRVMGKEIKFLLHFVKESKQDESGMPNNRFLAERTGGTYSTLKVQPAELEDSGVYFCASTSTGSNSPLHFGNGTRLTVT.

The rearrangement uses TRBV7-8 and TRBJ1-6, with a possible D match to TRBD1 (5 bases). Germline CDR1 SGHVS, CDR2 FQNEAQ. V was trimmed by 5 bases and J by 8 bases, leaving 28 bases between them. The CDR3 extends over 19 amino acids. The CDR3 is CASSDSATFDPGPYSPLHF. CDR3 coding DNA: TGTGCCAGCAGCGACTCGGCAACTTTTGATCCAGGGCCTTATTCACCCCTCCACTTT.

This clone has just one count. The chain is built from TRBV19 and TRBJ1-6; 8 bases fit TRBD1. J lost 5 bases, V lost 8 bases, and 8 bases had no gene match. CDR1 and CDR2 (germline): LNHDA, SQIVND (reference sequence). The CDR3 spans 15 residues. CDR3 amino acids: CASRQGPVHNSPLHF. The CDR3 DNA is TGTGCCAGTCGACAGGGGCCCGTTCATAATTCACCCCTCCACTTT.

The chain is built from TRBV19 and TRBJ1-4; 9 bases match TRBD1. The V gene end was trimmed by 5 bases and the J gene end by 8 bases; junction bases not matched to a gene: 12. The CDR3 runs to 16 residues. Germline CDR1 reads LNHDA; CDR2 reads SQIVND (reference sequence). This chain's CDR3 is CASSPGQGLIGEKLFF. As DNA, the CDR3 is TGTGCCAGTAGTCCGGGACAGGGTCTCATAGGCGAAAAACTGTTTTTT.